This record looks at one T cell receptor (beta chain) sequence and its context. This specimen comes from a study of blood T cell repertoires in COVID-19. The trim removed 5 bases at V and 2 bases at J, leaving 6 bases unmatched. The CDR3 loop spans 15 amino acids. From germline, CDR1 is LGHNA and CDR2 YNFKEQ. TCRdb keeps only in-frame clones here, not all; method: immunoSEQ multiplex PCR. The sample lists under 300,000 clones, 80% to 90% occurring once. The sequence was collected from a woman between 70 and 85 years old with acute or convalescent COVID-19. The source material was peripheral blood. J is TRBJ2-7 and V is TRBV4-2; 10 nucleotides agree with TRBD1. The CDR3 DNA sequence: TGTGCCAGCAGCTACACCGGGACAGGGGCCTACGAGCAGTACTTC. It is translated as CASSYTGTGAYEQYF.